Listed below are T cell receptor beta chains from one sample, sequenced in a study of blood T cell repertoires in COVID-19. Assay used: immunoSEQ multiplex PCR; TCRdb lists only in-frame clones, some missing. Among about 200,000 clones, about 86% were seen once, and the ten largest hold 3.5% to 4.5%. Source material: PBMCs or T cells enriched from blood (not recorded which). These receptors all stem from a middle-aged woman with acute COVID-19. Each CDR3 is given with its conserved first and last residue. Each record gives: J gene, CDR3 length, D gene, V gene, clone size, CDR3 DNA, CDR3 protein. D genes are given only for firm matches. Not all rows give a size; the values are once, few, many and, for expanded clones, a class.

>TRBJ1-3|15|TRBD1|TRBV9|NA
TGTGCCAGCAGCGCCGAGGGACAGCTGAGAAACACCATATATTTT
CASSAEGQLRNTIYF
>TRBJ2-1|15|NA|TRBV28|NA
TGTGCCAGCACCTTGGGGGGGCTGTTCACGAATGAGCAGTTCTTC
CASTLGGLFTNEQFF
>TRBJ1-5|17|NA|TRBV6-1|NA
TGTGCCAGCAGTGAAGCGGGGAGGGGATGGGGCAATCAGCCCCAGCATTTT
CASSEAGRGWGNQPQHF
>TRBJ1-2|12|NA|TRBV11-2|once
TGTGCCAGCAGCTTATCGGGGGTGGGCTACACCTTC
CASSLSGVGYTF
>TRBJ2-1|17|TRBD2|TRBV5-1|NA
TGCGCCAGCAGCCCGGCTGGGACTAGCGGGAGGGAAAATGAGCAGTTCTTC
CASSPAGTSGRENEQFF
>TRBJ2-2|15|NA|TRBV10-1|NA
TGCGCCAGCAGTGACAGGGGCGCGGACACCGGGGAGCTGTTTTTT
CASSDRGADTGELFF
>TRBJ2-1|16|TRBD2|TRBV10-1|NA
TGCGCCAGCAGCCCCGGGACTAGCGGCTCCTACAATGAGCAGTTCTTC
CASSPGTSGSYNEQFF
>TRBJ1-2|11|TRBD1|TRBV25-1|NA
TGTGCCATAGGACAGGCGAACGGCTACACCTTC
CAIGQANGYTF
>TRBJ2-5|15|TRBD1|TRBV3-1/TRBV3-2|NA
TGTGCCAGCAACTATCGGACAGGGGGCGCGGAGACCCAGTACTTC
CASNYRTGGAETQYF
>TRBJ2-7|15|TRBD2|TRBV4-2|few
TGTGCCAGCAGCCAAACTAGCGGGGGGTCCTACGAGCAGTACTTC
CASSQTSGGSYEQYF
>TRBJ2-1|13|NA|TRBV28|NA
TGTGCCAGCAGTGAACCCTGGGCCGATGAGCAGTTCTTC
CASSEPWADEQFF
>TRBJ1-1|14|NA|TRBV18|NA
TGTGCCAGCTCACCTCAGGGTATAGGGGCTGAAGCTTTCTTT
CASSPQGIGAEAFF
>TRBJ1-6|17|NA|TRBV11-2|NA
TGTGCCAGCAGCTTAAGCCCGGGGGGGGTGGGGAATTCACCCCTCCACTTT
CASSLSPGGVGNSPLHF
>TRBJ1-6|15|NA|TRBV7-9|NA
TGTGCCAGCAGCTTGGAGGGAACACATAATTCACCCCTCCACTTT
CASSLEGTHNSPLHF
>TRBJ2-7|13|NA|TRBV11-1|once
TGTGCCAGCCGGGGGCGGGAGATACCCGAGCAGTACTTC
CASRGREIPEQYF
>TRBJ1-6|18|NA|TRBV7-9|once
TGTGCCAGCAGCTTAACAAGGATAGGGAGCTCCTATAATTCACCCCTCCACTTT
CASSLTRIGSSYNSPLHF
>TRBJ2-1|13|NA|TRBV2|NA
TGTGCCGGCGGCAGGGACTCCTACAATGAGCAGTTCTTC
CAGGRDSYNEQFF
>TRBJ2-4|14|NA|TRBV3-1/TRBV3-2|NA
TGTGCCAGCAGCCCAGATGGCGGTGGAAACATTCAGTACTTC
CASSPDGGGNIQYF
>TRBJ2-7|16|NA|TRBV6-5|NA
TGTGCCAGCAGTTACTCGGCCGTGGCAGGTCCCTACGAGCAGTACTTC
CASSYSAVAGPYEQYF
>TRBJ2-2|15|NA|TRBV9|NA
TGTGCCAGCAGCACCCTGACAGCGGGCACCGGGGAGCTGTTTTTT
CASSTLTAGTGELFF
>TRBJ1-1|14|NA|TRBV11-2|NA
TGTGCCAGCACTATCGTTACAGGCGACACTGAAGCTTTCTTT
CASTIVTGDTEAFF
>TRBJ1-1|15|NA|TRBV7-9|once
TGTGCCAGCCCACGCCTGGACAGCGCGGGCGCTGAAGCTTTCTTT
CASPRLDSAGAEAFF
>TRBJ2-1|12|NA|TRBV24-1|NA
TGTGCCACCAGCTACAGATACAATGAGCAGTTCTTC
CATSYRYNEQFF
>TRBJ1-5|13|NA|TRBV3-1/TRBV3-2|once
TGTGCCAGCAGCCAAGAACTCAATCAGCCCCAGCATTTT
CASSQELNQPQHF
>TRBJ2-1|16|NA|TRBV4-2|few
TGTGCCAGCAGCCACCAGCGGGTGGGATTGCGGAATGAGCAGTTCTTC
CASSHQRVGLRNEQFF
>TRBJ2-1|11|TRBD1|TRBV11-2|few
TGTGCCAGCAGCCTAGGACAGGGGCAGTTCTTC
CASSLGQGQFF
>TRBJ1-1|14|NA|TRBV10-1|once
TGCGCCAGCAGTGAGTCTGGCAGTCCCACTGAAGCTTTCTTT
CASSESGSPTEAFF
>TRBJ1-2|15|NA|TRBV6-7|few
TGTGCCAGCAGTAAAGGGCCGGGACTGTTTTATGGCTACACCTTC
CASSKGPGLFYGYTF
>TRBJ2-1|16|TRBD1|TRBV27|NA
TGTGCCAGCAGGGACGGTGCAGGGGGTGCCTACAATGAGCAGTTCTTC
CASRDGAGGAYNEQFF
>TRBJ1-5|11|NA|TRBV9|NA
TGTGCCAGCGGGGCCAATCAGCCCCAGCATTTT
CASGANQPQHF
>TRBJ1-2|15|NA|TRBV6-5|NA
TGTGCCAGCAGTCCCCTGGGGGGTGTTAACTATGGCTACACCTTC
CASSPLGGVNYGYTF
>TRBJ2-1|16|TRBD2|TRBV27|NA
TGTGCCAGCAGTCTCCGGGAGGGCCCCCCTTACAATGAGCAGTTCTTC
CASSLREGPPYNEQFF
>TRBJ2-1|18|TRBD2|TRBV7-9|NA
TGTGCCAGCAGCCTCCCTCCCTTTACTAGCGGGAGTTACAATGAGCAGTTCTTC
CASSLPPFTSGSYNEQFF
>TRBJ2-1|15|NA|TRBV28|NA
TGTGCCAGCAGGATGACAGACCGCCCCTACAATGAGCAGTTCTTC
CASRMTDRPYNEQFF
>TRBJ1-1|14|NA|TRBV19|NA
TGTGCCAGTAGTCCCCAGGGACAGAACACTGAAGCTTTCTTT
CASSPQGQNTEAFF
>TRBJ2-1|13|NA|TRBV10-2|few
TGCGCCAGCATAGAGTCGAGCGGCAATGAGCAGTTCTTC
CASIESSGNEQFF
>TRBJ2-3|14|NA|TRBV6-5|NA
TGTGCCACCCGGAGAGCCAGTGGCACAGATACGCAGTATTTT
CATRRASGTDTQYF
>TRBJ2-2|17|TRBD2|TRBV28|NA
TGTGCCAGCAGTTTATGGACGCTAGCGGGAGGCCCCGGGGAGCTGTTTTTT
CASSLWTLAGGPGELFF
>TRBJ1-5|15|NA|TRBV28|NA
TGTGCCAGCAGTGTCTCCTTGGGGGGGCATGAGCCCCAGCATTTT
CASSVSLGGHEPQHF
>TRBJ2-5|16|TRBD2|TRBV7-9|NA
TGTGCCAGCAGCCCCCTACCCGTGCTAGCGGGAGAGACCCAGTACTTC
CASSPLPVLAGETQYF
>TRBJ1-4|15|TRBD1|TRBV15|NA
TGTGCCACCAGCAGAACAGGGGAATCGGATGAAAAACTGTTTTTT
CATSRTGESDEKLFF
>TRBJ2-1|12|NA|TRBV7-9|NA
TGTGCCAGCAGCCAGGGGGGCGGCGAGCAGTTCTTC
CASSQGGGEQFF
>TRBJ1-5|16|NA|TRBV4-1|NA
TGCGCCAGCAGTTCCGGGCGGGCACAGGGCCACCAGCCCCAGCATTTT
CASSSGRAQGHQPQHF
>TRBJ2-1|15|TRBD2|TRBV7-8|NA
TGTGCCAGCAGCTTGCAGCGGGAGAGCTACAATGAGCAGTTCTTC
CASSLQRESYNEQFF
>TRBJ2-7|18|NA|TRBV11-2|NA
TGTGCCAGCAGCTTAGGGTTCGAAAGAGCGCCCAGCTCCTACGAGCAGTACTTC
CASSLGFERAPSSYEQYF
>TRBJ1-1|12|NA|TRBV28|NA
TGTGCCACCTTCCGACAATTTACTGAAGCTTTCTTT
CATFRQFTEAFF
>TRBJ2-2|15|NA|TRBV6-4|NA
TGTGCCAGCAGTGACTCGAATCAGGACACCGGGGAGCTGTTTTTT
CASSDSNQDTGELFF
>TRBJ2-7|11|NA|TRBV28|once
TGTGCCAGCAAATATCCTAGGGAGCAGTACTTC
CASKYPREQYF
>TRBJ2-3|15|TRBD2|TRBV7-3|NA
TGTGCCAGCAGCTCTCGAGCGGGAATCACAGATACGCAGTATTTT
CASSSRAGITDTQYF
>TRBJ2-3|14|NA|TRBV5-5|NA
TGTGCCAGCAGCCAGACTAGTAGCACAGATACGCAGTATTTT
CASSQTSSTDTQYF
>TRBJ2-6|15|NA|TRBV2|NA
TGTGCCAGCAGCCAGGGCCTAAGAGGGGCCAACGTCCTGACTTTC
CASSQGLRGANVLTF
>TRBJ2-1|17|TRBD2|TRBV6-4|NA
TGTGCCAGCAGGTTCCCCGGACTAGCGTTGGTCTACAATGAGCAGTTCTTC
CASRFPGLALVYNEQFF
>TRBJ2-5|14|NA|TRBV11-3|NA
TGTGCCAGCAGCTTCTCGCGCCTACAAGAGACCCAGTACTTC
CASSFSRLQETQYF
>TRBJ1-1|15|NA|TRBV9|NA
TGTGCCAGCCACCCCGGGGTGGGCAGAGACACTGAAGCTTTCTTT
CASHPGVGRDTEAFF
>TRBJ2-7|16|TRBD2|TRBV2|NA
TGTGCCAGCAGTGAAGGCCGCGGGAGGGGGTCTTACGAGCAGTACTTC
CASSEGRGRGSYEQYF
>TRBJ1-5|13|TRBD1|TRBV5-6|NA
TGTGCCAGCAGCCCCGCAGGGGGACAGCCCCAGCATTTT
CASSPAGGQPQHF
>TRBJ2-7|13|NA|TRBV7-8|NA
TGTGCCAGCAGCTTCGGTTTACGCTACGAGCAGTACTTC
CASSFGLRYEQYF
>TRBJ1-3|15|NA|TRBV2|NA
TGTGCCAGCAGTGAATACCGGGGAAATGGAAACACCATATATTTT
CASSEYRGNGNTIYF